This T cell receptor beta chain is drawn from a study of OX40 agonist ivuxolimab in advanced cancers. Study background: Dose-escalation patients were diagnosed with hepatocellular carcinoma, melanoma, renal cell cancer or head and neck cancer. Participants could have had prior anti-PD-1, anti-PD-L1 or anti-CTLA-4 therapy, and around 43% had some.

Remarks on this clone: No antigen is known for it.

Study outcomes and limitations: More expanded clones were seen, on average, in CD8+ T cells than in CD4+.

CDR1 and CDR2 (germline): MNHEY, SVGAGI. The CDR3 runs to 16 residues. Trimming stripped 0 bases from V and 4 bases from J, with 15 bases between. Here immunoSEQ multiplex PCR was the method, and the copy in TCRdb shows in-frame clones only, minus some. This sample has tens of thousands of clones, with 80% to 95% found just once. This material consisted of CD4+ or CD8+ T cells sorted from blood, taken in a trial of the OX40 agonist ivuxolimab. This TCR was sampled from an adult with an advanced solid tumor such as melanoma, head and neck, liver or kidney cancer. This rearrangement joins TRBV6-5 to TRBJ2-5; D might be TRBD2 (6 bases). The CDR3 region is CASSYSSREGLETQYF. As DNA, the CDR3 is TGTGCCAGCAGTTACTCGTCGCGGGAAGGGCTAGAGACCCAGTACTTC.